These 7 T cell receptor beta chains were all obtained from the same sample, sequenced in a study of T cell changes during pregnancy in multiple sclerosis. Assay: immunoSEQ multiplex PCR; the TCRdb copy retains only in-frame clones and omits some. The data contain 60,000 to 75,000 clones, 80% to 95% of them seen just once; the ten biggest clones take up less than 2%. The sample here was peripheral blood, taken in the second trimester of pregnancy. The receptors originated from a female donor with multiple sclerosis, enrolled in a pregnancy study.

V gene TRBV6-1 combines with J gene TRBJ2-1; 10 positions agree with TRBD2. CDR3 length equals 15 residues. V dropped 5 bases and J dropped 0; count of bases not matched to a gene: 1. Germline V gene lookup returns CDR1 MNHNS and CDR2 SASEGT. The CDR3 is CASSPSGSSYNEQFF. CDR3 sequence (DNA): TGTGCCAGCAGTCCTAGCGGGAGCTCCTACAATGAGCAGTTCTTC.

V gene TRBV11-2 combines with J gene TRBJ1-1; maybe TRBD1 (5 bases). The germline V gene encodes CDR1 SGHAT and CDR2 FQNNGV. This CDR3 spans 15 amino acids. Trimming took 3 bases from V and 3 from J, leaving 14 bases between them. CDR3 sequence (DNA): TGTGCCAGCAGCTTCATCCCGTGGGGGGACACTGAAGCTTTCTTT. Amino acid sequence: CASSFIPWGDTEAFF.

In this sample, this clone turned up a few times. CDR3 nucleotides: TGTGCCAGCAGCTCGGACAGGAACACTGAAGCTTTCTTT. Protein product: CASSSDRNTEAFF. The rearrangement joins TRBV7-3 to TRBJ1-1, with D possibly TRBD1 on 6 matching bases. CDR1 SGHTA and CDR2 FQGTGA come from the germline V gene. The CDR3 length is 13 residues. V lost 4 bases to trimming and J lost 1 base, with 7 bases between them.

V usage is TRBV5-6 and J usage is TRBJ2-4; D may be TRBD2 (5 bases). V was shortened by 4 bases and J by 5 bases, with 13 bases between the two germline ends. CDR1 SGHDT and CDR2 YYEEEE come from the germline V gene. This CDR3 spans 14 amino acids. The CDR3: CASSRTGYQNIQYF. Written as DNA, the CDR3 is TGTGCCAGCAGCCGGACGGGGTACCAAAACATTCAGTACTTC.

The gene calls are TRBV18 and TRBJ1-3; 8 bases map to TRBD1. The J segment lost 0 bases and the V segment lost 3 bases, leaving 1 base of the junction unmatched. Per germline, CDR1 KGHSH and CDR2 LQKENI. This CDR3 is 15 amino acids long. CDR3 in amino acids: CASSPDRGSGNTIYF. The CDR3 nucleotides are TGTGCCAGCTCACCCGACAGGGGCTCTGGAAACACCATATATTTT.

The rearrangement uses TRBV29-1 and TRBJ1-2; tentatively, D is TRBD1 (5 bases). CDR3 size: 11 residues. The ends were cut back, 3 bases at V and 8 bases at J, with 10 bases in the middle. Germline V CDR1 and CDR2: SQVTM, ANQGSEA. The CDR3 sequence: CSVDRAKGYTF. Here the CDR3 DNA reads TGCAGCGTTGACAGGGCTAAAGGCTACACCTTC.

The V call is TRBV19, the J call TRBJ1-1, with 9 bases lining up with TRBD1. The CDR3 contains 15 residues. The germline V gene has CDR1 LNHDA and CDR2 SQIVND (reference sequence). With V trimmed by 1 base and J by 1 base, 1 base remained unmatched. The CDR3, as DNA: TGTGCCAGTAGTATAGGGGACAGGGAGAACACTGAAGCTTTCTTT. Protein product: CASSIGDRENTEAFF.